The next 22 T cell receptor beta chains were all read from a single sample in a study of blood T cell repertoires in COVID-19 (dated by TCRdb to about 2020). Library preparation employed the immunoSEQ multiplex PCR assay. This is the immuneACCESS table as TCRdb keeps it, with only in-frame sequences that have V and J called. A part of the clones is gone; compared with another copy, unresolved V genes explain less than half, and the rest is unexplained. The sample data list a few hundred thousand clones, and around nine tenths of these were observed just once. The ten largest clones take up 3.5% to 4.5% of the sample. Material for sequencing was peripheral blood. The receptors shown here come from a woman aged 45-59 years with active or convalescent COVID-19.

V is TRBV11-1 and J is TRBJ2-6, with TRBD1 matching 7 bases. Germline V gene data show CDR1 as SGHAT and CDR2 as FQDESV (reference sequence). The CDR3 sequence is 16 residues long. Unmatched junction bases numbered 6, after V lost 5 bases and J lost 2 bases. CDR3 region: CASSLSTGTGANVLTF. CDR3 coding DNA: TGTGCCAGCAGCCTTTCGACAGGGACTGGGGCCAACGTCCTGACTTTC.

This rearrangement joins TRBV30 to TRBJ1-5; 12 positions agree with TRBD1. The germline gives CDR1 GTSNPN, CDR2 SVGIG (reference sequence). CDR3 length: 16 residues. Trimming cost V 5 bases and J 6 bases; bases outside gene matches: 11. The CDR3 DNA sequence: TGTGCCTGGGGTCCCCCCGGGACAGGGGGCGGTCAGCCCCAGCATTTT. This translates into CAWGPPGTGGGQPQHF. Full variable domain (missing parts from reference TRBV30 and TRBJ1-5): SQTIHQWPATLVQPVGSPLSLECTVEGTSNPNLYWYRQAAGRGLQLLFYSVGIGQISSEVPQNLSASRPQDRQFILSSKKLLLSDSGFYLCAWGPPGTGGGQPQHFGDGTRLSIL.

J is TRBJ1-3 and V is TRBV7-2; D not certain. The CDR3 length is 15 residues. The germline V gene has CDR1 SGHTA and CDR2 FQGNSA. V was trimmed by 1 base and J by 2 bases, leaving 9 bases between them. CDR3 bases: TGTGCCAGCAGCTTAGGGTCGGGTGCTGGAAACACCATATATTTT. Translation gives CASSLGSGAGNTIYF.

As DNA, the CDR3 is TGTGCCAGCAGCTTAACGACTAGCGGTTCCTACAATGAGCAGTTCTTC. Protein sequence: CASSLTTSGSYNEQFF. The chain joins TRBV7-6 to TRBJ2-1, with 9 bases fitting TRBD2. V shed 2 bases and J 1 base; nucleotides not matched to a gene: 3. Germline CDR1 and CDR2: SGHVS and FNYEAQ. The CDR3 spans 16 residues. Filled out from reference TRBV7-6 and TRBJ2-1, the complete variable domain reads GAGVSQSPRYKVTKRGQDVALRCDPISGHVSLYWYRQALGQGPEFLTYFNYEAQQDKSGLPNDRFSAERPEGSISTLTIQRTEQRDSAMYRCASSLTTSGSYNEQFFGPGTRLTVL.

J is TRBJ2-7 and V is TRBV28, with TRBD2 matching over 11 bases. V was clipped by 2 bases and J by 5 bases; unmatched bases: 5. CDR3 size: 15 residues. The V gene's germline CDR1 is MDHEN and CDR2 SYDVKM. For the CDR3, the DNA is TGTGCCAGCAGTTTAGCCACTAGCGGGAGTGACGAGCAGTACTTC. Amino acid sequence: CASSLATSGSDEQYF.

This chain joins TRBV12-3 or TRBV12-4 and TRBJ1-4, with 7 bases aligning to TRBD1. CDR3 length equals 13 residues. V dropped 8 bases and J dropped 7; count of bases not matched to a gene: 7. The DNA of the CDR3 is TGTGCCAGCGGAATCAACAGGGGTGAAAAACTGTTTTTT. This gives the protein CASGINRGEKLFF.

In DNA form, the CDR3 reads TGTGCCAGTAGTATAGGAGGGAGCAACTACGAGCAGTACTTC. Its translation: CASSIGGSNYEQYF. The chain joins TRBV19 to TRBJ2-7, with D perhaps TRBD2 (5 bases). The CDR3 totals 14 residues. With 1 base removed from V and 3 bases from J, the gap between germline ends came to 10 bases. Germline V gene data show CDR1 as LNHDA and CDR2 as SQIVND (reference sequence).

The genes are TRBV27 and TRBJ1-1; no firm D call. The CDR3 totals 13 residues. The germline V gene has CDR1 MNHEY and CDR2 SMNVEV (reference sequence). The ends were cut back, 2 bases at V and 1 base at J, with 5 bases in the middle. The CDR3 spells CASSLKRNTEAFF. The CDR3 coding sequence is TGTGCCAGCAGTTTAAAGAGGAACACTGAAGCTTTCTTT.

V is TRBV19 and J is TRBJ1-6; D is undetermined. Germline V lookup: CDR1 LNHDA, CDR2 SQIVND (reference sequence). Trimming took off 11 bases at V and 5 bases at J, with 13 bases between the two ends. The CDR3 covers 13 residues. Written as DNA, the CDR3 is TGTGCCGCATCGAGGTTAGATAATTCACCCCTCCACTTT. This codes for CAASRLDNSPLHF.

The chain's CDR3 is CASSADSSTDTQYF. Here the CDR3 DNA reads TGTGCCAGCAGCGCCGACAGTAGCACAGATACGCAGTATTTT. The J gene is TRBJ2-3, the V gene TRBV5-5, with D tentatively TRBD1 (5 bases). CDR3 length: 14 residues. Germline CDR1 SGHKS, CDR2 YYEKEE (reference sequence). V shed 4 bases and J shed 0 bases, with 9 bases lying between them.

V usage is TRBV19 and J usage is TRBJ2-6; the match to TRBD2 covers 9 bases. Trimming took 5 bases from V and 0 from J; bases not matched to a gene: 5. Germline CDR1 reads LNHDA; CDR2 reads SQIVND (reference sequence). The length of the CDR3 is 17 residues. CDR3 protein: CASSFSGSRSGANVLTF. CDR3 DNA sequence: TGTGCCAGTAGTTTTAGCGGGAGTCGCTCTGGGGCCAACGTCCTGACTTTC.

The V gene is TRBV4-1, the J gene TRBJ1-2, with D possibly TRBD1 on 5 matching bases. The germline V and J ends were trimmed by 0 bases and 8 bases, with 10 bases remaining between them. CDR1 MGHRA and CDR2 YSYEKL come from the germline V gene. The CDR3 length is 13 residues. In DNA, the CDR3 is TGCGCCAGCAGCCAAGAACGGGGGTTAGGCTACACCTTC. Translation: CASSQERGLGYTF.

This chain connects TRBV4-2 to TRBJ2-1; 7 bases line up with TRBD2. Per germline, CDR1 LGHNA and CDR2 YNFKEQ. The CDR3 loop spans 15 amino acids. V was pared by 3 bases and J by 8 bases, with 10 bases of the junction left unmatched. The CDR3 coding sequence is TGTGCCAGCAGCCAGGGGGACGGTCTAGCGGATGAGCAGTTCTTC. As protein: CASSQGDGLADEQFF.

The chain's CDR3 is CASSQQGQGINEKLFF. DNA for the CDR3: TGCGCCAGCAGCCAACAGGGACAGGGAATTAATGAAAAACTGTTTTTT. The genes are TRBV4-1 and TRBJ1-4; 9 nucleotides agree with TRBD1. CDR1 is MGHRA and CDR2 is YSYEKL in the germline V gene. Trimming took 2 bases from V and 4 from J; bases not matched to a gene: 5. The CDR3 is 16 residues long.

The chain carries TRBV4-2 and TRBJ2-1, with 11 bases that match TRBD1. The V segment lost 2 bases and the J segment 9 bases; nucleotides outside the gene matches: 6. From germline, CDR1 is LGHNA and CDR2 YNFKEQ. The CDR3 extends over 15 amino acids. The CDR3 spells CASSQWTGGSSEQFF. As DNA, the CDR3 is TGTGCCAGCAGCCAATGGACAGGGGGCTCGAGTGAGCAGTTCTTC.

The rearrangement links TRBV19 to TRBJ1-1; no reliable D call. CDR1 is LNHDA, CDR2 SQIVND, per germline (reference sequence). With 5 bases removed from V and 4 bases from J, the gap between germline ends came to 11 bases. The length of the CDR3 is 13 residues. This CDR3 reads CASSVEGVTEAFF. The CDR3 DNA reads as TGTGCCAGTAGTGTGGAGGGAGTCACTGAAGCTTTCTTT.

CDR3 sequence (DNA): TGTGCCAGCAGCTTGGTAGAGACTGAAGCTTTCTTT. It specifies CASSLVETEAFF. The chain has TRBV5-5 and TRBJ1-1; D is uncertain. Trimming removed 0 bases at V and 5 bases at J, with 5 bases between. The germline CDR1 and CDR2 sequences are SGHKS and YYEKEE (reference sequence). The CDR3 extends over 12 amino acids.

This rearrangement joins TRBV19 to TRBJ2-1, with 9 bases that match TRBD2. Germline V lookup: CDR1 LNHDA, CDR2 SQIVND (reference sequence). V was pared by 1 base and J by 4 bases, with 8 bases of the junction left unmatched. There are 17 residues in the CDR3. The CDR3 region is CASSIGFGTSLYNEQFF. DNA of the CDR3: TGTGCCAGTAGTATAGGATTCGGGACTAGCCTATACAATGAGCAGTTCTTC. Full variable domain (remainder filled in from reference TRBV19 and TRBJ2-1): DGGITQSPKYLFRKEGQNVTLSCEQNLNHDAMYWYRQDPGQGLRLIYYSQIVNDFQKGDIAEGYSVSREKKESFPLTVTSAQKNPTAFYLCASSIGFGTSLYNEQFFGPGTRLTVL.

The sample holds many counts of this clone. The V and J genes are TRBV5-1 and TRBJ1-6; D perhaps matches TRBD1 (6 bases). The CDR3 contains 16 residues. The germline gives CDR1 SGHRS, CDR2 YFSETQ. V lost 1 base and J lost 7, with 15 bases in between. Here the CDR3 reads CASSLSPPGANSPLHF. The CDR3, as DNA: TGCGCCAGCAGCTTGAGCCCGCCAGGGGCAAATTCACCCCTCCACTTT.

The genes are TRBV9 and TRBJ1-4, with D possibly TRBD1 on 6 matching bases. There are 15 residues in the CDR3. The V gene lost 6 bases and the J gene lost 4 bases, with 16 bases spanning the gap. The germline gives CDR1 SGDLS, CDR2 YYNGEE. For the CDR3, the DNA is TGTGCCAGCAATACCAGGGGTTCTGGTAATGAAAAACTGTTTTTT. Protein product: CASNTRGSGNEKLFF.

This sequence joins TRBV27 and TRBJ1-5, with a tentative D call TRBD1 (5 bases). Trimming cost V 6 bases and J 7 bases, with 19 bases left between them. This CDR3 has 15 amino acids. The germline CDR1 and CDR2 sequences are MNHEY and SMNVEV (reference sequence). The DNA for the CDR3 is TGTGCCAGCAGCTTACAACTCCCTCAGGGACAGCCCCAGCATTTT. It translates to CASSLQLPQGQPQHF.

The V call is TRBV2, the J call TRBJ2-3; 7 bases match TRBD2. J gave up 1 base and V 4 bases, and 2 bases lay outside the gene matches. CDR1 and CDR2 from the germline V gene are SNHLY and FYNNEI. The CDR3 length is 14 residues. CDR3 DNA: TGTGCCAGCAGTGTTAGCGGGCGCACAGATACGCAGTATTTT. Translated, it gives CASSVSGRTDTQYF.